This T cell receptor beta chain was sequenced during a study of vaccination effects on CD4 cells after COVID-19. Findings and limits, study-wide: Nearly all vaccine-induced clones in healthy recipients recognized only SARS-CoV-2.

Assay: immunoSEQ multiplex PCR; the TCRdb copy retains only in-frame clones and omits some. This table holds around 25,000 clones, roughly 79% found once. With regard to this clone: Its target is unknown.

Antigen-specific CD4+ T cell clonotypes were called by their expansion after viral peptide-pool culture in ViraFEST. The authors isolated CD4+ T cells after 9 to 10 days of culture. Vaccine administered to participants consisted of two doses of either BNT162b2 or mRNA-1273. They grew over 1.5 million PBMC in each well, adding around 10 IU/ml IL-2 and around 9.6 ug/ml peptides. Trimming removed 2 bases at V and 2 bases at J, with 13 bases between. CDR3 size: 15 residues. Germline assignment: CDR1 MNHNS and CDR2 SASEGT. The V gene is TRBV6-1, the J gene TRBJ2-7, with D tentatively TRBD2 (5 bases). This sample comprised CD4+ T cells from PBMCs cultured with SARS-CoV-2 spike peptides, obtained after COVID-19 vaccination. The receptor was derived from a human donor who received a COVID-19 vaccine. Some clones in this sample may be carry-over from other donors' samples. The CDR3 DNA follows: TGTGCCAGCAGTGAATTCGGACGGGGAGCCTACGAGCAGTACGTC. Amino acids: CASSEFGRGAYEQYV.